This T cell receptor (beta chain) was observed in a study of PD-1 blockade in classical Hodgkin lymphoma. Study-level points and caveats: Patients newly diagnosed and complete responders had comparable baseline diversity.

Here immunoSEQ multiplex PCR was the method, and the copy in TCRdb shows in-frame clones only, minus some. There are 20,000 to 30,000 clones in the sample; almost 70% occur only once, and roughly 3.3% lies in the top ten. The V end lost 6 bases, the J end lost 3 bases, and 9 bases lay between the germline ends. Germline CDR1 SGHAT, CDR2 FQNNGV. The length of the CDR3 is 12 residues. A remark on this clone: The antigen remains undetermined.

Brentuximab vedotin exposure varied, and every patient relapsed after autologous stem cell transplantation. The sequence was obtained from a human donor with classical Hodgkin lymphoma. The chain uses TRBV11-2 and TRBJ2-7; no clear D. The sample here was peripheral blood mononuclear cells (PBMCs), taken at baseline. The CDR3 protein is CASRVDGYEQYF. DNA for the CDR3: TGTGCCAGCAGAGTGGACGGCTACGAGCAGTACTTC.